This T cell receptor beta chain derives from a study of blood T cells in healthy people across ages. Background on the study: Template switching caught about one barcoded beta molecule for each two T cells.

As for this clonotype: Its antigen is not identified.

The authors ran a second PCR of roughly 6 to 11 cycles using a sample-barcoded 5' primer and a J-beta primer mix. TCRdb recomputed calls from the 5' RACE reads with MiXCR, one row per CDR3 protein. This sample has around 1,000,000 distinct CDR3 sequences, with 20% to 25% found just once. Study-wide findings and caveats: Observed TCR beta diversity showed a strong correlation with the percentage of naive T cells as measured by flow cytometry.

Between the trimmed V and J ends, which lost 2 bases and 0 bases, there was a span of 8 bases. This CDR3 region has 14 residues. CDR1 and CDR2 from the germline V gene are SQVTM and ANQGSEA. This sample was shared with a second study, whose subject was T cells of mothers and their children.

The receptor's source is a girl aged 2 to 9 in good health. The chain uses TRBV29-1 and TRBJ2-1; D ambiguous. What was sequenced was blood. This chain's CDR3 is CSVESSASYNEQFF. Here the CDR3 DNA reads TGCAGCGTTGAATCGAGCGCCTCCTACAATGAGCAGTTCTTC.